This is a list of T cell receptor beta chains from one sample in a study of T cell responses to AZD1222 COVID-19 vaccine. Assay used: immunoSEQ multiplex PCR; TCRdb lists only in-frame clones, some missing. The sample records over 130,000 clones, approximately 86% being singletons. This sample comprised peripheral blood, obtained on day 0 of AZD1222 vaccination. The receptor set was obtained from an adult in good health. Both conserved end residues are part of each CDR3. The D gene is left open where the match is weak. The listing skips clone size in some rows; elsewhere it reads once, few, many or a size class.

D gene: TRBD1; J gene: TRBJ1-1; V gene: TRBV27; CDR3 length: 14; clone size: once; CDR3 DNA: TGTGCCAGCAGTTTATTCAGGGGGGGCACTGAAGCTTTCTTT; CDR3 protein: CASSLFRGGTEAFF
D gene: -; J gene: TRBJ1-5; V gene: TRBV6-5; CDR3 length: 14; clone size: -; CDR3 DNA: TGTGCCAGCAGTTACGGCGAGGGTAATCAGCCCCAGCATTTT; CDR3 protein: CASSYGEGNQPQHF
D gene: -; J gene: TRBJ1-5; V gene: TRBV28; CDR3 length: 15; clone size: -; CDR3 DNA: TGTGCCAGCACCCCACAACAGGGACGTAATCAGCCCCAGCATTTT; CDR3 protein: CASTPQQGRNQPQHF
D gene: TRBD1; J gene: TRBJ1-2; V gene: TRBV3-1/TRBV3-2; CDR3 length: 16; clone size: -; CDR3 DNA: TGTGCCAGCAGTCAAGACGCTGGGGACAGGGCAGGGGGCTACACCTTC; CDR3 protein: CASSQDAGDRAGGYTF
D gene: -; J gene: TRBJ1-1; V gene: TRBV11-2; CDR3 length: 15; clone size: few; CDR3 DNA: TGTGCCAGCAGCTTAGAGACGGGGACGAACACTGAAGCTTTCTTT; CDR3 protein: CASSLETGTNTEAFF
D gene: -; J gene: TRBJ2-7; V gene: TRBV30; CDR3 length: 15; clone size: once; CDR3 DNA: TGTGCCTGGAGTGGGGGTTGGGGGAGTGGGGGCGAGCAGTACTTC; CDR3 protein: CAWSGGWGSGGEQYF
D gene: -; J gene: TRBJ1-4; V gene: TRBV5-1; CDR3 length: 13; clone size: -; CDR3 DNA: TGCGCCAGCAGCTTGACGGGGCGTGAAAAACTGTTTTTT; CDR3 protein: CASSLTGREKLFF
D gene: -; J gene: TRBJ1-1; V gene: TRBV5-1; CDR3 length: 16; clone size: -; CDR3 DNA: TGCGCCAGCCGGGGGCCCACCCAGAGCTTGGGCCCTGAAGCTTTCTTT; CDR3 protein: CASRGPTQSLGPEAFF
D gene: -; J gene: TRBJ1-1; V gene: TRBV5-4; CDR3 length: 13; clone size: -; CDR3 DNA: TGTGCCAGCAGCTTGGATCAAGGCACTGAAGCTTTCTTT; CDR3 protein: CASSLDQGTEAFF
D gene: -; J gene: TRBJ2-5; V gene: TRBV27; CDR3 length: 14; clone size: -; CDR3 DNA: TGTGCCAGCAGTCGGAGGGCCGTTCAAGAGACCCAGTACTTC; CDR3 protein: CASSRRAVQETQYF
D gene: -; J gene: TRBJ2-7; V gene: TRBV5-8; CDR3 length: 12; clone size: -; CDR3 DNA: TGTGCCAGCAGCTTGGTCTGGGGCGAGCAGTACTTC; CDR3 protein: CASSLVWGEQYF
D gene: TRBD1; J gene: TRBJ2-3; V gene: TRBV28; CDR3 length: 15; clone size: -; CDR3 DNA: TGTGCCAGCAGTCCCTCAGGGGGCAGGACAGATACGCAGTATTTT; CDR3 protein: CASSPSGGRTDTQYF
D gene: TRBD2; J gene: TRBJ2-7; V gene: TRBV19; CDR3 length: 14; clone size: -; CDR3 DNA: TGTGCCAGTACCACCGGCGGGAGTAGTCACGAGCAGTACTTC; CDR3 protein: CASTTGGSSHEQYF
D gene: -; J gene: TRBJ1-1; V gene: TRBV6-5; CDR3 length: 13; clone size: -; CDR3 DNA: TGTGCCAGCAGTTCGCCGGGGGTGGGCCAAGCTTTCTTT; CDR3 protein: CASSSPGVGQAFF
D gene: -; J gene: TRBJ1-1; V gene: TRBV4-2; CDR3 length: 15; clone size: -; CDR3 DNA: TGTGCCAGCAGCCAAGCCTCGGAGCGAAACACTGAAGCTTTCTTT; CDR3 protein: CASSQASERNTEAFF
D gene: -; J gene: TRBJ1-6; V gene: TRBV30; CDR3 length: 15; clone size: -; CDR3 DNA: TGTGCCTGGAGCTTTAAGGGGCTGGATAATTCACCCCTCCACTTT; CDR3 protein: CAWSFKGLDNSPLHF
D gene: TRBD2; J gene: TRBJ2-1; V gene: TRBV5-1; CDR3 length: 16; clone size: -; CDR3 DNA: TGCGCCAGCAGCTTGGGGACTAGCAGCTATTTGAATGAGCAGTTCTTC; CDR3 protein: CASSLGTSSYLNEQFF
D gene: -; J gene: TRBJ1-2; V gene: TRBV30; CDR3 length: 12; clone size: -; CDR3 DNA: TGTGCCTGGAGTGCTGAACTCTATGGCTACACCTTC; CDR3 protein: CAWSAELYGYTF
D gene: -; J gene: TRBJ2-1; V gene: TRBV5-1; CDR3 length: 13; clone size: -; CDR3 DNA: TGCGCCAGCAGCCTTCTTCTCGACGGTGAGCAGTTCTTC; CDR3 protein: CASSLLLDGEQFF
D gene: -; J gene: TRBJ1-2; V gene: TRBV19; CDR3 length: 12; clone size: few; CDR3 DNA: TGTGCCAGTAATGGACCGTCGTATGGCTACACCTTC; CDR3 protein: CASNGPSYGYTF
D gene: -; J gene: TRBJ1-1; V gene: TRBV29-1; CDR3 length: 15; clone size: once; CDR3 DNA: TGCAGCGCAAACGAGGGACATTCTTATAACACTGAAGCTTTCTTT; CDR3 protein: CSANEGHSYNTEAFF
D gene: -; J gene: TRBJ2-1; V gene: TRBV7-2; CDR3 length: 14; clone size: -; CDR3 DNA: TGTGCCAGCAGCTTACCGAACTCCTACAATGAGCAGTTCTTC; CDR3 protein: CASSLPNSYNEQFF
D gene: -; J gene: TRBJ1-2; V gene: TRBV12-3/TRBV12-4; CDR3 length: 13; clone size: -; CDR3 DNA: TGTGCCAGCAGTCAAGCAGGGGTTGTAGGCTACACCTTC; CDR3 protein: CASSQAGVVGYTF
D gene: -; J gene: TRBJ2-1; V gene: TRBV5-5; CDR3 length: 12; clone size: -; CDR3 DNA: TGTGCCAGCAGCGCCCGCCTCCGAGAGCAGTTCTTC; CDR3 protein: CASSARLREQFF
D gene: -; J gene: TRBJ2-7; V gene: TRBV30; CDR3 length: 12; clone size: once; CDR3 DNA: TGTGCCTGGAGTAATGGGATCTACGAGCAGTACTTC; CDR3 protein: CAWSNGIYEQYF
D gene: -; J gene: TRBJ2-1; V gene: TRBV13; CDR3 length: 13; clone size: -; CDR3 DNA: TGTGCCAGCAGCGCAGCCTGGGGGGATGAGCAGTTCTTC; CDR3 protein: CASSAAWGDEQFF
D gene: -; J gene: TRBJ2-5; V gene: TRBV7-2; CDR3 length: 14; clone size: -; CDR3 DNA: TGTGCCAGCAGCTTCGGGACTTCCCAAGAGACCCAGTACTTC; CDR3 protein: CASSFGTSQETQYF
D gene: -; J gene: TRBJ2-5; V gene: TRBV7-8; CDR3 length: 15; clone size: few; CDR3 DNA: TGTGCCAGCAGCCTAATCGATAGGGGCCAAGAGACCCAGTACTTC; CDR3 protein: CASSLIDRGQETQYF
D gene: TRBD1; J gene: TRBJ1-2; V gene: TRBV28; CDR3 length: 14; clone size: -; CDR3 DNA: TGTGCCAGCAGTTCTGGACAGGGGTCCTACGGCTACACCTTC; CDR3 protein: CASSSGQGSYGYTF
D gene: -; J gene: TRBJ2-3; V gene: TRBV9; CDR3 length: 15; clone size: -; CDR3 DNA: TGTGCCAGCAGCCCCGGAGTAGCGGACACAGATACGCAGTATTTT; CDR3 protein: CASSPGVADTDTQYF
D gene: -; J gene: TRBJ1-3; V gene: TRBV14; CDR3 length: 15; clone size: -; CDR3 DNA: TGTGCCAGCAGCCGCTGGGGGGTCGCTGGAAACACCATATATTTT; CDR3 protein: CASSRWGVAGNTIYF
D gene: -; J gene: TRBJ2-7; V gene: TRBV10-3; CDR3 length: 13; clone size: few; CDR3 DNA: TGTGCCGTAACCGGGACGGTCCCCTACGAGCAGTACTTC; CDR3 protein: CAVTGTVPYEQYF
D gene: -; J gene: TRBJ2-7; V gene: TRBV6-2/TRBV6-3; CDR3 length: 11; clone size: -; CDR3 DNA: TGTGCCAGCAGTTGGGCCTACGAGCAGTACTTC; CDR3 protein: CASSWAYEQYF
D gene: -; J gene: TRBJ1-3; V gene: TRBV3-1/TRBV3-2; CDR3 length: 13; clone size: -; CDR3 DNA: TGTGCCAGCACTATTTCCAGCGGAAACACCATATATTTT; CDR3 protein: CASTISSGNTIYF
D gene: TRBD1; J gene: TRBJ1-2; V gene: TRBV5-4; CDR3 length: 16; clone size: -; CDR3 DNA: TGTGCCAGCTGGGGAGGGGGACAGAGCCCAAACTATGGCTACACCTTC; CDR3 protein: CASWGGGQSPNYGYTF
D gene: TRBD1; J gene: TRBJ1-2; V gene: TRBV29-1; CDR3 length: 12; clone size: -; CDR3 DNA: TGCAGCGTTGCTCAGGGGGCGGTTGGCTACACCTTC; CDR3 protein: CSVAQGAVGYTF
D gene: -; J gene: TRBJ1-4; V gene: TRBV9; CDR3 length: 13; clone size: -; CDR3 DNA: TGTGCCAGCAGCTCCGGAAGGGGAGAAAAACTGTTTTTT; CDR3 protein: CASSSGRGEKLFF
D gene: -; J gene: TRBJ1-5; V gene: TRBV30; CDR3 length: 13; clone size: -; CDR3 DNA: TGTGCCTGGACAGGGAACTTAGGTCAGCCCCAGCATTTT; CDR3 protein: CAWTGNLGQPQHF
D gene: TRBD1; J gene: TRBJ2-2; V gene: TRBV29-1; CDR3 length: 18; clone size: -; CDR3 DNA: TGCAGCGCCAGGGGGTCCCCGGGTACCCCCACCGTCACCGGGGAGCTGTTTTTT; CDR3 protein: CSARGSPGTPTVTGELFF
D gene: -; J gene: TRBJ2-7; V gene: TRBV7-2; CDR3 length: 13; clone size: -; CDR3 DNA: TGTGCCAGCAGCTTAACCAGGGACGACGAGCAGTACTTC; CDR3 protein: CASSLTRDDEQYF
D gene: TRBD2; J gene: TRBJ2-7; V gene: TRBV3-1/TRBV3-2; CDR3 length: 16; clone size: -; CDR3 DNA: TGTGCCAGCAGCCAAGATACGAGCGGGAGGGCCAGGGAGCAGTACTTC; CDR3 protein: CASSQDTSGRAREQYF
D gene: TRBD1; J gene: TRBJ1-1; V gene: TRBV9; CDR3 length: 16; clone size: once; CDR3 DNA: TGTGCCAGCAGCGTAGATTACAGGGGTTCTAACACTGAAGCTTTCTTT; CDR3 protein: CASSVDYRGSNTEAFF
D gene: -; J gene: TRBJ1-6; V gene: TRBV28; CDR3 length: 17; clone size: -; CDR3 DNA: TGTGCCAGCAGTTTAATGACTGGGGTCCCCTATAATTCACCCCTCCACTTT; CDR3 protein: CASSLMTGVPYNSPLHF
D gene: -; J gene: TRBJ1-1; V gene: TRBV27; CDR3 length: 15; clone size: -; CDR3 DNA: TGTGCCAGCAGTTCCCCGAAGGACCGGAACACTGAAGCTTTCTTT; CDR3 protein: CASSSPKDRNTEAFF
D gene: -; J gene: TRBJ1-5; V gene: TRBV20-1; CDR3 length: 13; clone size: -; CDR3 DNA: TGCAGTGCTAGTTCGACAGGCAATCAGCCCCAGCATTTT; CDR3 protein: CSASSTGNQPQHF
D gene: -; J gene: TRBJ2-7; V gene: TRBV7-6; CDR3 length: 11; clone size: -; CDR3 DNA: TGTGCCAGCAGTAAGAGCTACGAGCAGTACTTC; CDR3 protein: CASSKSYEQYF
D gene: -; J gene: TRBJ1-4; V gene: TRBV27; CDR3 length: 14; clone size: -; CDR3 DNA: TGTGCCAGCAGTCCCGGGGGCGCGGGAGAAAAACTGTTTTTT; CDR3 protein: CASSPGGAGEKLFF
D gene: -; J gene: TRBJ1-4; V gene: TRBV28; CDR3 length: 14; clone size: -; CDR3 DNA: TGTGCCAGCAGTTCCCCGGTCCTGGATGAAAAACTGTTTTTT; CDR3 protein: CASSSPVLDEKLFF
D gene: -; J gene: TRBJ2-2; V gene: TRBV4-3; CDR3 length: 13; clone size: -; CDR3 DNA: TGCGCCAGCAGCCAAATTAGTCCCGGGGAGCTGTTTTTT; CDR3 protein: CASSQISPGELFF
D gene: -; J gene: TRBJ2-4; V gene: TRBV3-1/TRBV3-2; CDR3 length: 16; clone size: -; CDR3 DNA: TGTGCCAGCAGCCAATCCGCCTACGGGAGTGAAAACATTCAGTACTTC; CDR3 protein: CASSQSAYGSENIQYF
D gene: TRBD1; J gene: TRBJ2-7; V gene: TRBV7-9; CDR3 length: 15; clone size: -; CDR3 DNA: TGTGCCAGCAGCTTATCCGGGACAGGGGTGTACGAGCAGTACTTC; CDR3 protein: CASSLSGTGVYEQYF
D gene: -; J gene: TRBJ2-1; V gene: TRBV6-4; CDR3 length: 16; clone size: -; CDR3 DNA: TGTGCCAGCAGTGACTCGGCGAGCGGCTCCTACAATGAGCAGTTCTTC; CDR3 protein: CASSDSASGSYNEQFF
D gene: TRBD2; J gene: TRBJ2-7; V gene: TRBV29-1; CDR3 length: 14; clone size: -; CDR3 DNA: TGCAGCGTTGGGACCCTAGCGGGACAAAGCGAGCAGTACTTC; CDR3 protein: CSVGTLAGQSEQYF
D gene: -; J gene: TRBJ1-5; V gene: TRBV2; CDR3 length: 15; clone size: once; CDR3 DNA: TGTGCCAGCGGCTTGACTCTCACTAGCAATCAGCCCCAGCATTTT; CDR3 protein: CASGLTLTSNQPQHF
D gene: -; J gene: TRBJ1-2; V gene: TRBV28; CDR3 length: 14; clone size: -; CDR3 DNA: TGTGCCAGCAGCCCGGGTGGGGGTAGCTTGGGCTACACCTTC; CDR3 protein: CASSPGGGSLGYTF
D gene: -; J gene: TRBJ2-1; V gene: TRBV2; CDR3 length: 16; clone size: -; CDR3 DNA: TGTGCCAGCAGTGAAGCAAGGGGGAGGGGGTACAATGAGCAGTTCTTC; CDR3 protein: CASSEARGRGYNEQFF
D gene: TRBD1; J gene: TRBJ2-1; V gene: TRBV7-9; CDR3 length: 14; clone size: -; CDR3 DNA: TGTGCCACCCCGGGACAGGGGGTCTCCAATGAGCAGTTCTTC; CDR3 protein: CATPGQGVSNEQFF
D gene: -; J gene: TRBJ1-6; V gene: TRBV6-5; CDR3 length: 15; clone size: many; CDR3 DNA: TGTGCCAGCAGTTACTCAGCGGACAGTAATTCACCCCTCCACTTT; CDR3 protein: CASSYSADSNSPLHF
D gene: -; J gene: TRBJ1-4; V gene: TRBV5-6; CDR3 length: 13; clone size: -; CDR3 DNA: TGTGCCAGCAGCTTGTTGGGGAGTGAAAAACTGTTTTTT; CDR3 protein: CASSLLGSEKLFF